The clone carrying this T cell receptor (beta chain) was seen once. What it binds is not known. Only in-frame clones appear in the TCRdb table, and some are missing; sequencing was by immunoSEQ multiplex PCR. Counted here are some 94,000 clones, around nine tenths occurring once; the ten biggest clones make up approximately 12%. Trimming pared 4 bases from V and 0 bases from J, leaving 11 bases between. CDR1 SGHRS and CDR2 YFSETQ come from the germline V gene. The CDR3 has 15 residues. This specimen comes from a study of T cell responses to AZD1222 COVID-19 vaccine. Study findings and constraints: Donors, mostly white British, included more females; clonal diversity was possibly underestimated.

The rearrangement uses TRBV5-1 and TRBJ1-3, with D possibly matching TRBD1 (6 bases). The TCR sequence derives from an adult in good health. The sample in question was peripheral blood, obtained on day 0 of AZD1222 vaccination. In DNA form, the CDR3 reads TGCGCCAGCAGCCTACAGGGACCCTCTGGAAACACCATATATTTT. Encoded protein: CASSLQGPSGNTIYF.